What follows are 30 T cell receptor beta chains derived from one specimen sequenced in a study of cytotoxic CD8 clonotypes in ibrutinib-treated CLL. Profiling relied on immunoSEQ multiplex PCR, and the TCRdb table lists in-frame clones only, not all of them. Here the sample spans roughly 160,000 clones, roughly 80% being singletons. The sequencing used PBMCs, collected after 12 months of ibrutinib treatment. These receptors were obtained from a human donor with chronic lymphocytic leukemia.

V usage is TRBV6-1 and J usage is TRBJ1-6; no reliable D call. V lost 4 bases to trimming and J lost 10 bases, with 14 bases between them. Germline loops: CDR1 MNHNS, CDR2 SASEGT. The length of the CDR3 is 14 residues. In DNA form, the CDR3 reads TGTGCCAGCAGTGTGAAGGTTCAGTGGTCACCCCTCCACTTT. Translation gives CASSVKVQWSPLHF.

This chain uses TRBV29-1 with TRBJ1-1, with 9 nucleotides matching TRBD1. The V gene end was trimmed by 4 bases and the J gene end by 5 bases; junction bases not matched to a gene: 11. The CDR3 is 15 amino acids. Germline V gene lookup returns CDR1 SQVTM and CDR2 ANQGSEA. CDR3 loop: CSVARDRDFGTEAFF. Here the CDR3 DNA reads TGCAGCGTTGCCCGGGACAGGGATTTCGGTACTGAAGCTTTCTTT.

Only a few counts were recorded for this clone. The chain is built from TRBV7-9 and TRBJ2-1; D perhaps matches TRBD2 (5 bases). The CDR3 loop spans 18 amino acids. Germline V CDR1 and CDR2: SEHNR, FQNEAQ (reference sequence). With 2 bases removed from V and 6 bases from J, the gap between germline ends came to 23 bases. The CDR3 sequence: CASSLSADREKEFNEQFF. The DNA of the CDR3 is TGTGCCAGCAGCTTATCAGCCGACCGGGAAAAGGAATTCAATGAGCAGTTCTTC.

This clone was picked up one time. The chain joins TRBV15 to TRBJ1-2; 9 nucleotides match TRBD1. The CDR3 sequence is 21 residues long. The trim removed 5 bases at V and 0 bases at J, leaving 22 bases unmatched. Germline CDR1 is LNHNV and CDR2 is YYDKDF (reference sequence). In nucleotides, the CDR3 is TGTGCCACCAGCGGACGCGACCTCGGGACAGGGCCGAGTGGTACTAACTATGGCTACACCTTC. Translating gives CATSGRDLGTGPSGTNYGYTF.

Here the CDR3 DNA reads TGTGCCAGTAGTCCACAGGGGGGGTACACTGAAGCTTTCTTT. As protein: CASSPQGGYTEAFF. V is TRBV19 and J is TRBJ1-1; 8 bases align to TRBD1. CDR1 LNHDA and CDR2 SQIVND come from the germline V gene (reference sequence). The CDR3 has 14 amino acids. J was trimmed by 3 bases and V by 5 bases; bases with no gene match: 5.

This chain links TRBV7-2 with TRBJ1-5; D ambiguous. Looked up from germline, CDR1 is SGHTA and CDR2 is FQGNSA. This CDR3 contains 18 residues. Trimming removed 0 bases from V and 9 bases from J, with 24 bases in between. In DNA, the CDR3 is TGTGCCAGCAGCTTAGCCACAGCTGCTGCTGTTAATGGTCGGCCCCAGCATTTT. Its protein product is CASSLATAAAVNGRPQHF.

On this clone itself: Other DNA sequences in the same sample also yield this CDR3. The rearrangement uses TRBV18 and TRBJ2-1; D is undetermined. V shed 1 base and J shed 10 bases, with 5 bases lying between them. The CDR3 is 11 amino acids. Germline-derived CDR1 and CDR2 are KGHSH and LQKENI. As DNA, the CDR3 is TGTGCCAGCTCACCACGGGTGGAGCAGTTCTTC. Its translation is CASSPRVEQFF. Full variable domain (outside the CDR3, taken from reference TRBV18 and TRBJ2-1): NAGVMQNPRHLVRRRGQEARLRCSPMKGHSHVYWYRQLPEEGLKFMVYLQKENIIDESGMPKERFSAEFPKEGPSILRIQQVVRGDSAAYFCASSPRVEQFFGPGTRLTVL.

The chain uses TRBV9 and TRBJ1-3, with TRBD1 identical over 8 bases. The junction had 9 bases not matched to a gene; V was cut back by 4 bases and J by 0 bases. This CDR3 has 17 amino acids. Germline V gene lookup returns CDR1 SGDLS and CDR2 YYNGEE. CDR3 residues: CASSTDRALSSGNTIYF. DNA for the CDR3: TGTGCCAGCAGCACGGACAGGGCACTAAGCTCTGGAAACACCATATATTTT.

V is TRBV7-9 and J is TRBJ2-1; D unresolved. Trimming left V 2 bases short and J 8 bases short, with 13 bases between. This CDR3 is 14 amino acids long. Germline V gives CDR1 SEHNR, CDR2 FQNEAQ (reference sequence). The CDR3 loop is CASSLSTPTDEQFF. CDR3 DNA sequence: TGTGCCAGCAGCTTAAGTACCCCGACGGATGAGCAGTTCTTC. The full variable domain, rest sourced from reference TRBV7-9 and TRBJ2-1, is DTGVSQNPRHKITKRGQNVTFRCDPISEHNRLYWYRQTLGQGPEFLTYFQNEAQLEKSRLLSDRFSAERPKGSFSTLEIQRTEQGDSAMYLCASSLSTPTDEQFFGPGTRLTVL.

The J gene is TRBJ2-6, the V gene TRBV14, with D possibly matching TRBD1 (6 bases). CDR3 length: 16 residues. Germline values: CDR1 SGHDN, CDR2 FVKESK. With 4 bases removed from V and 4 bases from J, the gap between germline ends came to 14 bases. CDR3 bases: TGTGCCAGCAGCCGGCTCAGGGGTCCCGGGGCCAACGTCCTGACTTTC. This encodes CASSRLRGPGANVLTF.

This clone is a singleton in its sample. This chain links TRBV4-3 with TRBJ2-1, with TRBD1 identical over 10 bases. The germline CDR1 and CDR2 sequences are LGHNA and YSLEER. J lost 0 bases, V lost 0 bases, and 14 bases had no gene match. The CDR3 covers 21 residues. The CDR3 nucleotides read TGCGCCAGCAGCCAAGATCTTCGGGACAGGGGACTGCTGAGCTCCTACAATGAGCAGTTCTTC. Protein: CASSQDLRDRGLLSSYNEQFF.

The rearrangement links TRBV27 to TRBJ1-2; TRBD1 matches 10 bases. Germline assignment: CDR1 MNHEY and CDR2 SMNVEV (reference sequence). CDR3 size: 16 residues. V shed 0 bases, J shed 2 bases, and the junction held 3 bases outside the gene matches. In DNA, the CDR3 is TGTGCCAGCAGTTTATCCGGGACAGGGGCCAACTATGGCTACACCTTC. Translation: CASSLSGTGANYGYTF.

The chain combines TRBV28 with TRBJ2-4; TRBD2 is a possible D gene (6 bases). The CDR3 runs 16 residues. Trimming removed 6 bases at V and 0 bases at J, with 15 bases between. The germline V gene encodes CDR1 MDHEN and CDR2 SYDVKM. For the CDR3, the DNA is TGTGCCAGCAGCGGCAGGGAGGAGGTAGCCAAAAACATTCAGTACTTC. Amino acids: CASSGREEVAKNIQYF.

The V gene is TRBV5-1, the J gene TRBJ2-7, with a possible D match to TRBD1 (6 bases). The V end lost 7 bases, the J end lost 5 bases, and 19 bases lay between the germline ends. Germline V gene lookup returns CDR1 SGHRS and CDR2 YFSETQ. This CDR3 has 14 amino acids. DNA of the CDR3: TGCGCCAGCTCCGGGACATGGGGAATTCACGAGCAGTACTTC. Protein sequence: CASSGTWGIHEQYF.

The chain carries TRBV4-3 and TRBJ1-2; 8 nucleotides agree with TRBD1. Germline assignment: CDR1 LGHNA and CDR2 YSLEER. CDR3 length: 17 residues. V lost 1 base, J lost 0 bases, and 7 bases stayed unmatched. DNA of the CDR3: TGCGCCAGCAGCCAAGGGCGCAGGGGGCTATCTAACTATGGCTACACCTTC. Protein: CASSQGRRGLSNYGYTF.

The chain has TRBV28 and TRBJ2-5, with D possibly being TRBD2 (6 bases). Judging by the DNA end, TRBJ2-7 fits better; the J call may be wrong. This CDR3 is 13 amino acids long. CDR1 and CDR2 (germline): MDHEN, SYDVKM. DNA for the CDR3: TGTGCCAGCAGGGGTATTGGGAGGAACGAGCAGTACTTC. This codes for CASRGIGRNEQYF.

The chain is built from TRBV7-9 and TRBJ1-1; weak D call: TRBD1 (6 bases). This CDR3 is 13 amino acids long. Germline assignment: CDR1 SEHNR and CDR2 FQNEAQ (reference sequence). V was cut by 5 bases and J by 6 bases, with 13 bases left in between. In DNA, the CDR3 is TGTGCCAGCAGCCTACAGGGTTGGGCTGAAGCTTTCTTT. Protein product: CASSLQGWAEAFF.

The chain links TRBV9 to TRBJ2-1; TRBD2 agrees at 13 bases. CDR1 SGDLS and CDR2 YYNGEE come from the germline V gene. The CDR3 runs to 17 residues. V was clipped by 0 bases and J by 4 bases; unmatched bases: 4. This CDR3 is CASSVVPTSGRYNEQFF. The CDR3 DNA is TGTGCCAGCAGCGTAGTTCCGACTAGCGGGAGGTACAATGAGCAGTTCTTC.

The chain combines TRBV7-2 with TRBJ2-1, with D tentatively TRBD1 (6 bases). Germline V gene data show CDR1 as SGHTA and CDR2 as FQGNSA. The CDR3 is 13 residues long. The V and J ends lost 5 bases and 10 bases respectively, with 15 bases between them. For the CDR3, the DNA is TGTGCCAGCAGCCCCCCAGGGGTAAGGGAGCAGTTCTTC. Protein: CASSPPGVREQFF.

This clone was seen a handful of times. The V and J genes are TRBV4-2 and TRBJ1-2; D possibly corresponds to TRBD1 (6 bases). CDR1 and CDR2 from the germline V gene are LGHNA and YNFKEQ. Trimming cost V 6 bases and J 8 bases, with 19 bases left between them. CDR3 size: 14 residues. CDR3 DNA sequence: TGTGCCAGCAGACATCGGGCTGGGGGCATCGGCTACACCTTC. It yields the protein CASRHRAGGIGYTF.

This clone was seen a single time. The V gene is TRBV5-1, the J gene TRBJ1-1, with 9 bases aligning to TRBD1. This CDR3 region has 17 residues. Germline trimming cut 4 bases from V and 0 bases from J; bases unmatched to any gene: 10. CDR1 is SGHRS and CDR2 is YFSETQ in the germline V gene. The CDR3 nucleotides read TGCGCCAGCAGCCCTGTTGGGGGACAGGGAATGAACACTGAAGCTTTCTTT. This encodes CASSPVGGQGMNTEAFF. Together with reference TRBV5-1 and TRBJ1-1, the CDR3 gives the full variable domain: KAGVTQTPRYLIKTRGQQVTLSCSPISGHRSVSWYQQTPGQGLQFLFEYFSETQRNKGNFPGRFSGRQFSNSRSEMNVSTLELGDSALYLCASSPVGGQGMNTEAFFGQGTRLTVV.

This clone was counted only a few times. This chain joins TRBV6-1 and TRBJ2-3; D remains unclear. V dropped 1 base and J dropped 3 bases, with 11 bases sitting between them. This CDR3 is built from 15 residues. The germline V gene has CDR1 MNHNS and CDR2 SASEGT. The CDR3 protein is CASSEVTAGTDTQYF. The CDR3 coding sequence is TGTGCCAGCAGTGAAGTAACGGCCGGGACAGATACGCAGTATTTT.

This clone was observed a single time. The chain is built from TRBV28 and TRBJ2-1; TRBD2 agrees at 14 bases. Germline values: CDR1 MDHEN, CDR2 SYDVKM. There are 15 residues in the CDR3. V was clipped by 6 bases and J by 8 bases; unmatched bases: 6. CDR3 loop: CASRRGTSGSYEQFF. The CDR3 nucleotides are TGTGCCAGCAGGAGAGGGACTAGCGGGAGTTATGAGCAGTTCTTC.

V and J are TRBV5-1 and TRBJ1-5; 7 bases align to TRBD1. Germline CDR1 and CDR2: SGHRS and YFSETQ. The CDR3 length is 16 residues. V was pared by 0 bases and J by 1 base, with 4 bases of the junction left unmatched. CDR3 amino acids: CASSLGDRQSNQPQHF. The CDR3 bases are TGCGCCAGCAGCTTGGGGGACAGACAAAGCAATCAGCCCCAGCATTTT.

This clone has only one observation. This chain connects TRBV19 to TRBJ2-5, with no clear D. The CDR3 has 15 residues. V was trimmed by 5 bases and J by 5 bases, leaving 18 bases between them. Germline V CDR1 and CDR2: LNHDA, SQIVND (reference sequence). CDR3 coding DNA: TGTGCCAGTAGTCGTGCGGTAGGCATCCGGGAGACCCAGTACTTC. It yields the protein CASSRAVGIRETQYF.

This clone was detected only a few times. This chain links TRBV5-1 with TRBJ2-6; D ambiguous. Germline-derived CDR1 and CDR2 are SGHRS and YFSETQ. CDR3 size: 15 residues. The germline V and J ends were trimmed by 2 bases and 2 bases, with 8 bases remaining between them. This chain's CDR3 is CASSFYRAGANVLTF. The CDR3 DNA is TGCGCCAGCAGCTTTTATCGAGCTGGGGCCAACGTCCTGACTTTC.

V is TRBV7-3 and J is TRBJ2-7; D not certain. Per germline, CDR1 SGHTA and CDR2 FQGTGA. V was pared by 1 base and J by 6 bases, with 13 bases between. This CDR3 has 14 residues. CDR3 coding DNA: TGTGCCAGCAGCTTAAGTCTAGGGTATGGCGAGCAGTACTTC. Translation gives CASSLSLGYGEQYF.

The chain joins TRBV15 to TRBJ2-6; a possible D gene is TRBD1 (5 bases). CDR1 and CDR2 from the germline V gene are LNHNV and YYDKDF (reference sequence). The CDR3 is made up of 18 amino acids. The ends were cut back, 7 bases at V and 5 bases at J, with 24 bases in the middle. In DNA, the CDR3 is TGTGCCACCAACCCTGGGGAAAGGGTACCAGGGAGGGCCAACGTCCTGACTTTC. Protein sequence: CATNPGERVPGRANVLTF. Supplemented by reference TRBV15 and TRBJ2-6, the full variable domain reads DAMVIQNPRYQVTQFGKPVTLSCSQTLNHNVMYWYQQKSSQAPKLLFHYYDKDFNNEADTPDNFQSRRPNTSFCFLDIRSPGLGDTAMYLCATNPGERVPGRANVLTFGAGSRLTVL.

J is TRBJ1-4 and V is TRBV18; D might be TRBD1 (6 bases). The V gene lost 1 base and the J gene lost 0 bases, with 12 bases spanning the gap. The CDR3 extends over 17 amino acids. Per germline, CDR1 KGHSH and CDR2 LQKENI. CDR3 region: CASSPLPQGATNEKLFF. The CDR3 nucleotides read TGTGCCAGCTCACCACTTCCACAGGGTGCAACTAATGAAAAACTGTTTTTT.

The chain carries TRBV5-1 and TRBJ1-1; D perhaps matches TRBD1 (6 bases). V lost 3 bases, J lost 1 base, and 10 bases lay in between. The CDR3 totals 14 residues. CDR1 is SGHRS, CDR2 YFSETQ, per germline. The CDR3: CASSSQGQNTEAFF. The DNA for the CDR3 is TGCGCCAGCAGCTCACAGGGCCAGAACACTGAAGCTTTCTTT.